Included here is one T cell receptor (beta chain) sequence, with context. Its target is not known. The V end was cut by 6 bases, the J end by 1 base, with 10 bases between. Germline V gene data show CDR1 as MNHEY and CDR2 as SMNVEV (reference sequence). The CDR3 consists of 14 residues. The source of the sample is a study of T cell responses to AZD1222 COVID-19 vaccine. Overall study: Second-dose groups at about 4 or about 12 weeks were pooled. Findings and limits, study-wide: Repertoires were obtained only post-peak T cell response.

Method: immunoSEQ multiplex PCR; TCRdb's copy keeps in-frame clones and lacks some. The data hold fewer than 150,000 clones, with around 88% observed a single time. The V gene is TRBV27, the J gene TRBJ1-5, with a weak D call TRBD1 (6 bases). The source of this sequence is an adult in good health. Material: peripheral blood, obtained on day 0 of AZD1222 vaccination. CDR3 residues: CASRQTGSNQPQHF. CDR3 bases: TGTGCCAGCAGACAAACAGGGAGCAATCAGCCCCAGCATTTT.